What follows are 32 T cell receptor beta chains derived from one specimen sequenced in a study of T-cell reconstitution after alpha-beta-depleted transplantation in children. Using unique molecular identifiers, the investigators prepared the TCRbeta library. TCRdb itself ran the PCR reads through MiXCR, one entry per CDR3 protein. This repertoire shows 70,000 to 95,000 distinct CDR3 sequences, about a sixth found once; its top ten account for about 20%. Here the sequenced sample was PBMCs, mostly from graft donor cells, taken 180 days after TCRalphabeta/CD19-depleted stem cell transplant. Source of these receptors: a male patient between 2 and 9 years old who had a stem cell transplant for acute lymphoblastic leukemia, so the T cells may come from the graft donor.

This clonotype was counted only a few times. The chain combines TRBV15 with TRBJ2-7, with 11 bases that match TRBD1. The CDR3 spans 13 residues. Losses at the gene ends were 8 bases for V and 3 bases for J; bases not matched to a gene: 3. The germline CDR1 and CDR2 sequences are LNHNV and YYDKDF (reference sequence). For the CDR3, the DNA is TGTGCCACCGGGACAGGGGGGATCTACGAGCAGTACTTC. Its translation is CATGTGGIYEQYF.

This clonotype showed up just a few times. The gene calls are TRBV5-6 and TRBJ1-5; D is perhaps TRBD1 (6 bases). CDR3 length: 18 amino acids. With 1 base removed from V and 9 bases from J, the gap between germline ends came to 26 bases. Germline CDR1 is SGHDT and CDR2 is YYEEEE. The CDR3 here is CASSLRVSGASSGRPQHF. The DNA for the CDR3 is TGTGCCAGCAGCTTGAGGGTTTCAGGGGCGAGCTCGGGGCGGCCCCAGCATTTT.

This clonotype was detected many times. This chain connects TRBV4-3 to TRBJ2-1; the D is unclear. The CDR3 spans 13 residues. V was trimmed by 0 bases and J by 10 bases, leaving 10 bases between them. Germline CDR1 is LGHNA and CDR2 is YSLEER. The CDR3 loop is CASSQDGTGEQFF. In DNA, the CDR3 is TGCGCCAGCAGCCAAGATGGTACCGGGGAGCAGTTCTTC.

This clonotype was recorded many times. The chain combines TRBV15 with TRBJ1-5, with D perhaps TRBD1 (5 bases). Looked up from germline, CDR1 is LNHNV and CDR2 is YYDKDF (reference sequence). Trimming left V 1 base short and J 0 bases short, with 7 bases between. The CDR3 totals 15 residues. The CDR3 DNA is TGTGCCACCAGCAGAGGACAGATTAGCAATCAGCCCCAGCATTTT. It codes for CATSRGQISNQPQHF.

This chain joins TRBV12-3 or TRBV12-4 and TRBJ2-7; 7 bases line up with TRBD1. Trimming removed 6 bases from V and 0 bases from J; junction bases left unmatched: 5. CDR3 size: 14 residues. DNA of the CDR3: TGTGCCAGCAGCCCCGGACAGGACTCCTACGAGCAGTACTTC. Its translation: CASSPGQDSYEQYF.

CDR3 protein: CASTRDRGDTEAFF. Written as DNA, the CDR3 is TGTGCCAGCACTAGGGACAGGGGAGACACTGAAGCTTTCTTT. The V and J genes are TRBV6-2 or TRBV6-3 and TRBJ1-1, with 10 bases lining up with TRBD1. After removal of 7 bases from V and 3 bases from J, the junction contained 5 bases not matched to a gene. The germline V gene encodes CDR1 MNHEY and CDR2 SVGEGT. This CDR3 has 14 residues.

This chain joins TRBV19 and TRBJ1-2; 9 bases fit TRBD1. Germline CDR1 reads LNHDA; CDR2 reads SQIVND (reference sequence). Losses at the gene ends were 6 bases for V and 7 bases for J; bases not matched to a gene: 6. This CDR3 comprises 13 residues. In DNA form, the CDR3 reads TGTGCCAGTAGAGGGGGACAGGGTACTGGCTACACCTTC. Amino acids: CASRGGQGTGYTF.

The rearrangement links TRBV2 to TRBJ2-5; D not certain. V was shortened by 4 bases and J by 1 base, with 1 base between the two germline ends. The CDR3 is 11 amino acids. Germline CDR1 SNHLY, CDR2 FYNNEI. The CDR3 DNA follows: TGTGCCAGCAGTGCCCAAGAGACCCAGTACTTC. Protein: CASSAQETQYF.

The chain is built from TRBV11-2 and TRBJ2-1; perhaps TRBD2 as D (6 bases). Germline V gene sequence: CDR1 SGHAT, CDR2 FQNNGV. The V gene lost 0 bases and the J gene lost 0 bases, with 15 bases spanning the gap. The CDR3 covers 18 residues. Here the CDR3 reads CASSLDRSGESSYNEQFF. CDR3 in DNA: TGTGCCAGCAGCTTAGATCGGTCGGGGGAAAGCTCCTACAATGAGCAGTTCTTC.

This clonotype was picked up a small number of times. The chain links TRBV4-1 to TRBJ2-2; no reliable D call. Germline values: CDR1 MGHRA, CDR2 YSYEKL. CDR3 size: 14 residues. V was pared by 2 bases and J by 3 bases, with 7 bases between. In DNA, the CDR3 is TGCGCCAGCAGCCAAATCTGGGACACCGGGGAGCTGTTTTTT. Translation gives CASSQIWDTGELFF.

This chain connects TRBV7-9 to TRBJ1-1; 9 bases are shared with TRBD1. The CDR3 totals 14 residues. Germline assignment: CDR1 SEHNR and CDR2 FQNEAQ (reference sequence). V dropped 5 bases and J dropped 0; count of bases not matched to a gene: 1. The CDR3 sequence: CASSRTGVNTEAFF. CDR3 in DNA: TGTGCCAGCAGCCGGACAGGGGTGAACACTGAAGCTTTCTTT. The full variable domain, with the rest looked up from reference TRBV7-9 and TRBJ1-1, is DTGVSQNPRHKITKRGQNVTFRCDPISEHNRLYWYRQTLGQGPEFLTYFQNEAQLEKSRLLSDRFSAERPKGSFSTLEIQRTEQGDSAMYLCASSRTGVNTEAFFGQGTRLTVV.

This clonotype was recorded a few times. V gene TRBV20-1 combines with J gene TRBJ1-1, with TRBD1 as a possible D gene (5 bases). The germline V gene has CDR1 DFQATT and CDR2 SNEGSKA (reference sequence). The CDR3 loop spans 14 amino acids. Trimming took off 5 bases at V and 5 bases at J, with 18 bases between the two ends. CDR3 residues: CSAPLPQGPTEAFF. The CDR3 coding sequence is TGCAGTGCTCCCCTCCCCCAGGGCCCAACTGAAGCTTTCTTT.

In its sample, this clonotype was seen once. This chain connects TRBV5-1 to TRBJ2-7; TRBD2 is a possible D gene (6 bases). Trimming left V 1 base short and J 5 bases short, with 13 bases between. Germline assignment: CDR1 SGHRS and CDR2 YFSETQ. The CDR3 contains 14 residues. The CDR3 sequence: CASSLLGLIDEQYF. In DNA, the CDR3 is TGCGCCAGCAGCTTGCTGGGACTGATCGACGAGCAGTACTTC.

This chain connects TRBV18 to TRBJ2-5; TRBD2 is a possible D gene (6 bases). This CDR3 comprises 14 residues. V gave up 1 base and J gave up 5 bases, with 11 bases separating them. Germline-derived CDR1 and CDR2 are KGHSH and LQKENI. The CDR3 spells CASSPQRSGETQYF. The DNA for the CDR3 is TGTGCCAGCTCACCACAACGCAGCGGGGAGACCCAGTACTTC.

V usage is TRBV20-1 and J usage is TRBJ2-1; 8 bases align to TRBD2. The CDR3 has 12 residues. V lost 7 bases, J lost 10 bases, and 9 bases stayed unmatched. Per germline, CDR1 DFQATT and CDR2 SNEGSKA (reference sequence). The CDR3, as DNA: TGCAGTGTCCCTAGCGGGTTAAACGAGCAGTTCTTC. Translated: CSVPSGLNEQFF.

This clonotype is labeled medium-sized (0.01 to 0.1%). DNA of the CDR3: TGTGCCAGCAGTTATTCCCAGGGAGGCTACACCTTC. Its protein product is CASSYSQGGYTF. The rearrangement uses TRBV6-5 and TRBJ1-2, with D possibly TRBD1 on 5 matching bases. The V gene's germline CDR1 is MNHEY and CDR2 SVGAGI. The CDR3 is 12 amino acids. V lost 3 bases, J lost 8 bases, and 10 bases lay in between.

This clonotype has just a few counts. This chain uses TRBV12-3 or TRBV12-4 with TRBJ1-1; D might be TRBD1 (5 bases). The CDR3 spans 13 residues. With 6 bases removed from V and 7 bases from J, the gap between germline ends came to 15 bases. This chain's CDR3 is CASRNLGTDEAFF. Here the CDR3 DNA reads TGTGCCAGCAGAAACCTTGGGACGGATGAAGCTTTCTTT.

This clonotype has a handful of counts. The gene calls are TRBV6-1 and TRBJ1-6; 8 nucleotides align to TRBD1. This CDR3 is built from 19 residues. Germline V CDR1 and CDR2: MNHNS, SASEGT. V shed 5 bases and J 0 bases; nucleotides not matched to a gene: 12. The CDR3 DNA follows: TGTGCCAGCAGTATTTCAGGGGGCAGGGGGAGCTCCTATAATTCACCCCTCCACTTT. Its protein product is CASSISGGRGSSYNSPLHF.

This clonotype appeared many times. This rearrangement joins TRBV4-1 to TRBJ2-3; weak D call: TRBD2 (5 bases). Trimming removed 0 bases from V and 4 bases from J, with 8 bases in between. Per the germline V gene, CDR1 is MGHRA and CDR2 is YSYEKL. This CDR3 contains 14 residues. The CDR3, as DNA: TGCGCCAGCAGCCAAGATCCGGGGTCAGATACGCAGTATTTT. It specifies CASSQDPGSDTQYF.

This clonotype was counted only a few times. The chain uses TRBV20-1 and TRBJ2-1; tentative D call: TRBD2 (5 bases). Germline V gene lookup returns CDR1 DFQATT and CDR2 SNEGSKA (reference sequence). V was clipped by 6 bases and J by 6 bases, with 18 bases between them. The CDR3 has 14 residues. The CDR3 nucleotides are TGCAGTGCACTAGACGGGAACCTTGGCAATGAGCAGTTCTTC. It encodes CSALDGNLGNEQFF.

This clonotype was counted between two and nine times. V gene TRBV20-1 combines with J gene TRBJ1-2; TRBD1 is a possible D gene (6 bases). CDR1 DFQATT and CDR2 SNEGSKA come from the germline V gene (reference sequence). The CDR3 spans 9 residues. CDR3 protein: CSRQDGYTF. The CDR3 nucleotides read TGCTCGAGACAGGACGGCTACACCTTC.

In its sample, this clonotype was seen a few times. The J gene is TRBJ2-1, the V gene TRBV5-1; 10 bases fit TRBD2. Germline assignment: CDR1 SGHRS and CDR2 YFSETQ. CDR3 length: 17 residues. The V gene end was trimmed by 4 bases and the J gene end by 6 bases; junction bases not matched to a gene: 13. CDR3 region: CASSVGLAAPISNEQFF. The CDR3 bases are TGCGCCAGCAGCGTCGGACTAGCGGCTCCGATCAGCAATGAGCAGTTCTTC.

Only a few counts were recorded for this clonotype. The V gene is TRBV27, the J gene TRBJ2-7; D possibly uses TRBD1 or TRBD2 (5 bases each). Trimming removed 8 bases from V and 3 bases from J, with 29 bases in between. The CDR3 has 18 residues. The germline CDR1 and CDR2 sequences are MNHEY and SMNVEV (reference sequence). CDR3 sequence: CASSVMGVGVLTGYEQYF. The CDR3 DNA sequence: TGTGCCAGCTCCGTCATGGGGGTCGGGGTCCTCACTGGCTACGAGCAGTACTTC.

In this sample, this clonotype turned up many times. V is TRBV29-1 and J is TRBJ2-1, with 13 nucleotides matching TRBD2. Germline V gene sequence: CDR1 SQVTM, CDR2 ANQGSEA. The CDR3 is made up of 17 amino acids. Germline trimming cut 5 bases from V and 0 bases from J; bases unmatched to any gene: 7. For the CDR3, the DNA is TGCAGCGTTTTTAGACTAGCGGGAGGTCGCTCCTACAATGAGCAGTTCTTC. The encoded protein is CSVFRLAGGRSYNEQFF.

J is TRBJ2-7 and V is TRBV20-1, with D maybe TRBD1 (5 bases). Germline-derived CDR1 and CDR2 are DFQATT and SNEGSKA (reference sequence). This CDR3 is built from 15 residues. V lost 0 bases and J 6 bases, leaving 18 bases between the germline ends. CDR3 DNA: TGCAGTGCTAGAGATGTGTTAAGGGGCCACCTCGAGCAGTACTTC. It is translated as CSARDVLRGHLEQYF.

This clonotype was seen a few times. This chain uses TRBV19 with TRBJ1-5, with 7 positions matching TRBD1. Germline V gene data show CDR1 as LNHDA and CDR2 as SQIVND (reference sequence). This CDR3 contains 17 residues. With V trimmed by 5 bases and J by 1 base, 11 bases remained unmatched. The CDR3 region is CASSRRSGQESNQPQHF. The CDR3 nucleotides read TGTGCCAGTAGTCGACGCTCCGGACAGGAAAGCAATCAGCCCCAGCATTTT.

This clonotype has at least ten counts. V is TRBV9 and J is TRBJ2-2; a possible D gene is TRBD2 (6 bases). With 2 bases removed from V and 3 bases from J, the gap between germline ends came to 8 bases. The CDR3 totals 14 residues. CDR1 and CDR2 (germline): SGDLS, YYNGEE. CDR3 sequence: CASSVGTYTGELFF. The CDR3, as DNA: TGTGCCAGCAGCGTTGGGACTTACACCGGGGAGCTGTTTTTT.

The V call is TRBV7-9, the J call TRBJ2-7, with D uncertain. Per the germline V gene, CDR1 is SEHNR and CDR2 is FQNEAQ (reference sequence). Trimming removed 5 bases from V and 2 bases from J, with 19 bases in between. The CDR3 totals 16 residues. This CDR3 is CASSHTSGSETYEQYF. The CDR3 DNA reads TGTGCCAGCAGCCACACCTCCGGGTCCGAAACCTACGAGCAGTACTTC.

This chain uses TRBV6-5 with TRBJ2-1; no reliable D call. The CDR3 covers 15 residues. The germline gives CDR1 MNHEY, CDR2 SVGAGI. V shed 0 bases and J shed 7 bases, with 13 bases lying between them. The CDR3 spells CASSYSLPPWNEQFF. For the CDR3, the DNA is TGTGCCAGCAGTTACTCTCTACCTCCATGGAATGAGCAGTTCTTC.

The table lists this clonotype with a few counts. V is TRBV7-9 and J is TRBJ2-1; D is unclear. V lost 5 bases and J lost 0, with 2 bases in between. Per the germline V gene, CDR1 is SEHNR and CDR2 is FQNEAQ (reference sequence). CDR3 length equals 12 residues. This CDR3 reads CASSPSYNEQFF. The CDR3 DNA follows: TGTGCCAGCAGCCCCTCCTACAATGAGCAGTTCTTC.

This clonotype was counted only a few times. The V and J genes are TRBV27 and TRBJ1-2, with D unresolved. The CDR3 runs 13 residues. Germline loops: CDR1 MNHEY, CDR2 SMNVEV (reference sequence). The V gene lost 8 bases and the J gene lost 3 bases, with 13 bases spanning the gap. The DNA of the CDR3 is TGTGCCAGCTTTGACTGGACGGACTATGGCTACACCTTC. It translates to CASFDWTDYGYTF.

The genes are TRBV7-9 and TRBJ2-3, with 9 bases that match TRBD1. There are 20 residues in the CDR3. CDR1 is SEHNR and CDR2 is FQNEAQ in the germline V gene (reference sequence). V was pared by 2 bases and J by 2 bases, with 17 bases of the junction left unmatched. CDR3 region: CASSLYNRGLLTPLTDTQYF. As DNA, the CDR3 is TGTGCCAGCAGCTTATATAACAGGGGGCTTCTAACGCCCCTCACAGATACGCAGTATTTT.